This entry describes one TCR beta chain. Antigen: not known. Method: immunoSEQ multiplex PCR; TCRdb's copy keeps in-frame clones and lacks some. Among about 94,000 clones listed, around nine tenths were seen once. The data were taken from a study of OX40 agonist ivuxolimab in advanced cancers. The overall study: Dose-escalation subjects each had hepatocellular carcinoma, melanoma, renal cell or head and neck cancer. Three dose-escalation patients had partial responses: one with hepatocellular carcinoma and two with cutaneous melanoma.

V lost 0 bases and J 2 bases, leaving 6 bases between the germline ends. The germline gives CDR1 SGHRS, CDR2 YFSETQ. The CDR3 loop spans 15 amino acids. The study's findings and limits: By week 6 at 0.1 to 3.0 mg/kg, blood CD4+ and CD8+ T cells had expanded clonally. Certain nonresponders additionally had low normalized T-cell clonal expansion.

The clonotype originates from an adult with an advanced solid tumor such as melanoma, head and neck, liver or kidney cancer. The sample here was CD4+ or CD8+ T cells sorted from blood, taken in a trial of the OX40 agonist ivuxolimab. V and J are TRBV5-1 and TRBJ2-6; possibly TRBD2 for D (5 bases). The CDR3 is CASSLARAGANVLTF. The CDR3 DNA is TGCGCCAGCAGCTTGGCGCGGGCTGGGGCCAACGTCCTGACTTTC.